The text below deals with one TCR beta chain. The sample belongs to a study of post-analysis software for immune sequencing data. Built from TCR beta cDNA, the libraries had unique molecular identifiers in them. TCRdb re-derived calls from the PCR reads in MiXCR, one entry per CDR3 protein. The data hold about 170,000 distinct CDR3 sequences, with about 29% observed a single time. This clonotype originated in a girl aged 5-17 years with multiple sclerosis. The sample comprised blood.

CDR3 sequence reads: CASSQARTGINSPLHF. For the CDR3, the DNA is TGTGCCAGCAGCCAAGCGAGGACAGGGATCAATTCACCCCTCCACTTT. This sequence joins TRBV16 and TRBJ1-6, with TRBD1 matching over 8 bases. The CDR3 covers 16 residues. The V gene end was trimmed by 2 bases and the J gene end by 7 bases; junction bases not matched to a gene: 7. Germline CDR1 and CDR2: KGHSY and FQNENV. Full variable domain (remainder filled in from reference TRBV16 and TRBJ1-6): GEEVAQTPKHLVRGEGQKAKLYCAPIKGHSYVFWYQQVLKNEFKFLISFQNENVFDETGMPKERFSAKCLPNSPCSLEIQATKLEDSAVYFCASSQARTGINSPLHFGNGTRLTVT.